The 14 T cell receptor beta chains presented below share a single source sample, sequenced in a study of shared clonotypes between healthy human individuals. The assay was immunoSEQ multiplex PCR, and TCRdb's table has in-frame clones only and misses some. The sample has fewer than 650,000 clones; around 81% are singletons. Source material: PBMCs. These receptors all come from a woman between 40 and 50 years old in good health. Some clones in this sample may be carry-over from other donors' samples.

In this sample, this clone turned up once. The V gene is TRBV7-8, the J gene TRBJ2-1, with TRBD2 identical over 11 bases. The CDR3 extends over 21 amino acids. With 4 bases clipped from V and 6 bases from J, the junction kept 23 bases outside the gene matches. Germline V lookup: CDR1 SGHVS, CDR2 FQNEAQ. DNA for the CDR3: TGTGCCAGCAGCTCGAGGTGGTTGCTAGCGGGAGGCCCCGCTAAGGCCAATGAGCAGTTCTTC. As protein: CASSSRWLLAGGPAKANEQFF. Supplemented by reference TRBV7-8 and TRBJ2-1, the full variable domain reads GAGVSQSPRYKVAKRGQDVALRCDPISGHVSLFWYQQALGQGPEFLTYFQNEAQLDKSGLPSDRFFAERPEGSVSTLKIQRTQQEDSAVYLCASSSRWLLAGGPAKANEQFFGPGTRLTVL.

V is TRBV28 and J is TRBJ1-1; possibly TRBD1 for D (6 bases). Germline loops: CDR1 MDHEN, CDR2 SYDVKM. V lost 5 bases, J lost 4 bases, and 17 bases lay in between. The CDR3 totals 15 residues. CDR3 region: CASSPPHRASTEAFF. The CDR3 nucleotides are TGTGCCAGCAGTCCCCCGCACAGGGCCTCCACTGAAGCTTTCTTT.

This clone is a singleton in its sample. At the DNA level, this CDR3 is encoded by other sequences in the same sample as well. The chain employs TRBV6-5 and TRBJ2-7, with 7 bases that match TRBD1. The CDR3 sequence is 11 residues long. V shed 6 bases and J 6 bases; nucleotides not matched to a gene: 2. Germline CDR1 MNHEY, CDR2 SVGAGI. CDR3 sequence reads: CASSRQGEQYF. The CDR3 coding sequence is TGTGCCAGCAGCCGACAGGGCGAGCAGTACTTC.

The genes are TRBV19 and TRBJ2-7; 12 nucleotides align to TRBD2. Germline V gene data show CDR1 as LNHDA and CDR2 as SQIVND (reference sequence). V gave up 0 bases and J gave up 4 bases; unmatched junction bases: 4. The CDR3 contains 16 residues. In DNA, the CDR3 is TGTGCCAGTAGTATAGATCTAGCGGGAGGGAGATACGAGCAGTACTTC. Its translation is CASSIDLAGGRYEQYF. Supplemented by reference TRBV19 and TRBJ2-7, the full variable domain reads DGGITQSPKYLFRKEGQNVTLSCEQNLNHDAMYWYRQDPGQGLRLIYYSQIVNDFQKGDIAEGYSVSREKKESFPLTVTSAQKNPTAFYLCASSIDLAGGRYEQYFGPGTRLTVT.

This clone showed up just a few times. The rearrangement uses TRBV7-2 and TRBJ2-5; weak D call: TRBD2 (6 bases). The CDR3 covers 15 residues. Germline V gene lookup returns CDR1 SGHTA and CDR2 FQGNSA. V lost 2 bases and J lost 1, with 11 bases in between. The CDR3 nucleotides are TGTGCCAGCAGCTTACGCCGGGACTTCCAAGAGACCCAGTACTTC. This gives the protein CASSLRRDFQETQYF. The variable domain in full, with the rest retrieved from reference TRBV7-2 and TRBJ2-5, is GAGVSQSPSNKVTEKGKDVELRCDPISGHTALYWYRQSLGQGLEFLIYFQGNSAPDKSGLPSDRFSAERTGGSVSTLTIQRTQQEDSAVYLCASSLRRDFQETQYFGPGTRLLVL.

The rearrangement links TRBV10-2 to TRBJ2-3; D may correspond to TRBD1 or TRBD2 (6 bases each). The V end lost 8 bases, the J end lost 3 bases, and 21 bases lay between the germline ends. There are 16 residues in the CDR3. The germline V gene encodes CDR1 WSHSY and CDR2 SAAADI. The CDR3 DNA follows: TGCGCCAGCGAGGGAAAAGGCGGAGGGGGGACAGATACGCAGTATTTT. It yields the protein CASEGKGGGGTDTQYF.

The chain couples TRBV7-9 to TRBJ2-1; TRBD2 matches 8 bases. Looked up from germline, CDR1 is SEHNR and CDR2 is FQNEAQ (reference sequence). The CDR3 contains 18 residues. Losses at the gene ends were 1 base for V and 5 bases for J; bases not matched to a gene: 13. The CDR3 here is CASSLVSAGGPLDNEQFF. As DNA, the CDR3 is TGTGCCAGCAGCTTAGTAAGCGCGGGAGGACCTCTTGACAATGAGCAGTTCTTC.

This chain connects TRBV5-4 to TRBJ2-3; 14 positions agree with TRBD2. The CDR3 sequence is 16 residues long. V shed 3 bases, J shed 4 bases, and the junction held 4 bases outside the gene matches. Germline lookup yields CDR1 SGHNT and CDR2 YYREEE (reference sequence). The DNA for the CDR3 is TGTGCCAGCAGCTCTGGACTAGCGGGAGGCCCAGATACGCAGTATTTT. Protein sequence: CASSSGLAGGPDTQYF. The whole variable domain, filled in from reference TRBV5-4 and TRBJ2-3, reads ETGVTQSPTHLIKTRGQQVTLRCSSQSGHNTVSWYQQALGQGPQFIFQYYREEENGRGNFPPRFSGLQFPNYSSELNVNALELDDSALYLCASSSGLAGGPDTQYFGPGTRLTVL.

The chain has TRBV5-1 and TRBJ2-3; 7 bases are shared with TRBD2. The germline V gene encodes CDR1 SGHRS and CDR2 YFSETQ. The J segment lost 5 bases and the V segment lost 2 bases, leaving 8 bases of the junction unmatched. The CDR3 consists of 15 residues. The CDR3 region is CASSFYGRNEDTQYF. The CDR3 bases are TGCGCCAGCAGCTTTTACGGGAGGAATGAAGATACGCAGTATTTT. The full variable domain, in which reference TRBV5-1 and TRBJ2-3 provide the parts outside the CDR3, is KAGVTQTPRYLIKTRGQQVTLSCSPISGHRSVSWYQQTPGQGLQFLFEYFSETQRNKGNFPGRFSGRQFSNSRSEMNVSTLELGDSALYLCASSFYGRNEDTQYFGPGTRLTVL.

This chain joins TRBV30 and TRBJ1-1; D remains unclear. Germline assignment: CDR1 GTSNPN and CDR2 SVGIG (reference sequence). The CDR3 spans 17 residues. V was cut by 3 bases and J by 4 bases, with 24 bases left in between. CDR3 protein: CAWRSVPFKILGTEAFF. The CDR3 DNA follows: TGTGCCTGGAGATCGGTGCCTTTCAAGATTCTGGGCACTGAAGCTTTCTTT. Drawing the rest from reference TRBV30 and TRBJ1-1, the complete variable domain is SQTIHQWPATLVQPVGSPLSLECTVEGTSNPNLYWYRQAAGRGLQLLFYSVGIGQISSEVPQNLSASRPQDRQFILSSKKLLLSDSGFYLCAWRSVPFKILGTEAFFGQGTRLTVV.

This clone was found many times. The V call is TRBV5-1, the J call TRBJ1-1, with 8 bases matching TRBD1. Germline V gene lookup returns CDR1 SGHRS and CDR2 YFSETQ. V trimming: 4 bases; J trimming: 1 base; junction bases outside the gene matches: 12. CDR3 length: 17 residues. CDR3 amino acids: CASSPGTGGRSNTEAFF. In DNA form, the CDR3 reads TGCGCCAGCAGCCCCGGGACAGGAGGTCGGTCGAACACTGAAGCTTTCTTT.

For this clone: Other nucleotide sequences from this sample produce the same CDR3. In DNA form, the CDR3 reads TGTGCCTGGAGTCCAGGGGGCGGCTACACCTTC. Translation: CAWSPGGGYTF. V usage is TRBV30 and J usage is TRBJ1-2; TRBD1 matches at 8 bases. The ends lost 2 bases at V and 8 bases at J; junction bases unmatched: 1. Germline loops: CDR1 GTSNPN, CDR2 SVGIG (reference sequence). The CDR3 loop spans 11 amino acids.

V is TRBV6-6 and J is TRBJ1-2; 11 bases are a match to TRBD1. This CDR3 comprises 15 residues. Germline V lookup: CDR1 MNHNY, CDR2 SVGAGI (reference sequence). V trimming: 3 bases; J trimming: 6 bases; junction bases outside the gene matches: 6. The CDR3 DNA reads TGTGCCAGCAGTTATCCGGGACAGGGGGGCGATGGCTACACCTTC. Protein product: CASSYPGQGGDGYTF.

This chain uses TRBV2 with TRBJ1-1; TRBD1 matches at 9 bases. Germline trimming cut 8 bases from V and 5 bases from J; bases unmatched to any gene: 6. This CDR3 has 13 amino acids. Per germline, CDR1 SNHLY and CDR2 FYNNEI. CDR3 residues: CASADRGRTEAFF. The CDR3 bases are TGTGCCAGCGCGGACAGGGGACGGACTGAAGCTTTCTTT. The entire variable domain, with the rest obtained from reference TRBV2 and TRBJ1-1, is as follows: EPEVTQTPSHQVTQMGQEVILRCVPISNHLYFYWYRQILGQKVEFLVSFYNNEISEKSEIFDDQFSVERPDGSNFTLKIRSTKLEDSAMYFCASADRGRTEAFFGQGTRLTVV.